These 20 T cell receptor beta chains came from one sample sequenced in a study of cytomegalovirus exposure and HLA in healthy donors. The protocol was immunoSEQ multiplex PCR, while the TCRdb copy is restricted to in-frame clones and leaves out a portion. The data show 300,000 or so clones, with roughly 88% seen just once and more than 0.95% held by the top ten. Sequenced: PBMCs. The receptors were gathered from a man aged 25-45 years in good health and CMV-seronegative.

CDR3 in amino acids: CASSLARYSYNEQFF. CDR3 bases: TGTGCCAGCAGCTTAGCCAGGTACTCCTACAATGAGCAGTTCTTC. The rearrangement joins TRBV7-8 to TRBJ2-1; no clear D. Germline CDR1 is SGHVS and CDR2 is FQNEAQ. The V gene lost 0 bases and the J gene lost 0 bases, with 6 bases spanning the gap. The CDR3 loop spans 15 amino acids.

J is TRBJ2-5 and V is TRBV5-4, with 10 bases fitting TRBD2. Unmatched junction bases numbered 5, after V lost 0 bases and J lost 3 bases. The germline V gene encodes CDR1 SGHNT and CDR2 YYREEE (reference sequence). The CDR3 consists of 16 residues. CDR3 coding DNA: TGTGCCAGCAGCTTGGAGCTAGCGGGGGAAAAAGAGACCCAGTACTTC. It codes for CASSLELAGEKETQYF.

This chain connects TRBV4-1 to TRBJ1-3, with 7 bases lining up with TRBD1. Trimming cost V 0 bases and J 5 bases; bases outside gene matches: 16. The germline V gene has CDR1 MGHRA and CDR2 YSYEKL. This CDR3 region has 19 residues. CDR3 sequence: CASSQDLSSTGERRNTIYF. Here the CDR3 DNA reads TGCGCCAGCAGCCAAGACCTAAGTAGCACAGGGGAGCGGAGAAACACCATATATTTT.

This clone was recorded once. This sequence joins TRBV9 and TRBJ2-7; 8 bases agree with TRBD2. The CDR3 contains 14 residues. The V segment lost 0 bases and the J segment 6 bases; nucleotides outside the gene matches: 5. CDR1 is SGDLS and CDR2 is YYNGEE in the germline V gene. CDR3 bases: TGTGCCAGCAGCGTAGGAGGGACTAGTGGCGAGCAGTACTTC. Translating it yields CASSVGGTSGEQYF.

This clone was counted once. The CDR3 DNA is TGTGCCAGCAGTTCGGACAGCTTACTAACTGATGGCTACACCTTC. As protein: CASSSDSLLTDGYTF. This chain connects TRBV6-1 to TRBJ1-2, with D perhaps matching TRBD1 (6 bases). The CDR3 has 15 residues. The germline V and J ends were trimmed by 5 bases and 6 bases, with 19 bases remaining between them. Germline V gene lookup returns CDR1 MNHNS and CDR2 SASEGT.

This clone has only one observation. This sequence joins TRBV7-9 and TRBJ1-2; tentatively, D is TRBD1 (6 bases). The V gene's germline CDR1 is SEHNR and CDR2 FQNEAQ (reference sequence). CDR3 length: 14 amino acids. V was shortened by 1 base and J by 8 bases, with 14 bases between the two germline ends. The CDR3 here is CASSLENRAGGYTF. Written as DNA, the CDR3 is TGTGCCAGCAGCTTAGAGAACAGGGCGGGCGGCTACACCTTC.

The rearrangement joins TRBV6-5 to TRBJ1-2, with 7 bases lining up with TRBD1. The V and J ends lost 2 bases and 6 bases, in that order; junction bases with no gene match: 3. The CDR3 extends over 13 amino acids. Germline-derived CDR1 and CDR2 are MNHEY and SVGAGI. CDR3 bases: TGTGCCAGCAGTTACCGGGACAGACATGGCTACACCTTC. This gives the protein CASSYRDRHGYTF.

The genes are TRBV6-5 and TRBJ1-3; 11 bases fit TRBD1. Germline-derived CDR1 and CDR2 are MNHEY and SVGAGI. V dropped 5 bases and J dropped 7; count of bases not matched to a gene: 4. This CDR3 is 14 amino acids long. The CDR3 sequence is CASSPDRGLNTIYF. DNA for the CDR3: TGTGCCAGCAGTCCGGACAGGGGGCTGAACACCATATATTTT.

The rearrangement links TRBV7-2 to TRBJ1-1, with TRBD1 matching over 9 bases. Germline V gives CDR1 SGHTA, CDR2 FQGNSA. Trimming cost V 9 bases and J 4 bases; bases outside gene matches: 12. This CDR3 region has 15 residues. The CDR3, as DNA: TGTGCCAGGAGTTGGGACAGGGTTCGGATCACTGAAGCTTTCTTT. Protein product: CARSWDRVRITEAFF.

The rearrangement joins TRBV10-1 to TRBJ2-3; 11 bases align to TRBD2. Trimming took 2 bases from V and 2 from J; bases not matched to a gene: 3. Germline loops: CDR1 WNHNN, CDR2 SYGVQD (reference sequence). The CDR3 is made up of 16 amino acids. The CDR3 nucleotides are TGCGCCAGCAGTGAGACACTAGCGGGGGACACAGATACGCAGTATTTT. Protein sequence: CASSETLAGDTDTQYF.

This chain connects TRBV11-2 to TRBJ1-4, with D possibly TRBD1 on 5 matching bases. The V end lost 1 base, the J end lost 5 bases, and 11 bases lay between the germline ends. Germline loops: CDR1 SGHAT, CDR2 FQNNGV. The length of the CDR3 is 15 residues. The CDR3 nucleotides are TGTGCCAGCAGCTTAGTCCAGGGCTCGAATGAAAAACTGTTTTTT. It is translated as CASSLVQGSNEKLFF.

The chain links TRBV19 to TRBJ2-7; 10 bases align to TRBD1. The length of the CDR3 is 14 residues. Germline V CDR1 and CDR2: LNHDA, SQIVND (reference sequence). V gave up 5 bases and J gave up 3 bases; unmatched junction bases: 4. The CDR3 loop reads CASSFGTGDYEQYF. CDR3 DNA: TGTGCCAGTAGTTTCGGGACAGGGGACTACGAGCAGTACTTC.

The rearrangement joins TRBV5-4 to TRBJ2-3, with D maybe TRBD2 (6 bases). The CDR3 is made up of 13 amino acids. Trimming took 6 bases from V and 6 from J, leaving 14 bases between them. Germline-derived CDR1 and CDR2 are SGHNT and YYREEE (reference sequence). CDR3: CASKRWGEDTQYF. The CDR3 coding sequence is TGTGCCAGCAAAAGGTGGGGGGAGGATACGCAGTATTTT.

The chain links TRBV18 to TRBJ2-5; TRBD2 matches at 13 bases. The CDR3 is made up of 16 amino acids. Germline V gives CDR1 KGHSH, CDR2 LQKENI. V shed 4 bases, J shed 2 bases, and the junction held 4 bases outside the gene matches. The CDR3 DNA reads as TGTGCCAGCTCACTAGGACTAGCGGGGGAGCAAGAGACCCAGTACTTC. It codes for CASSLGLAGEQETQYF.

The sample holds a few counts of this clone. This chain links TRBV19 with TRBJ1-6, with 7 bases that match TRBD1. The CDR3 extends over 15 amino acids. Unmatched junction bases numbered 12, after V lost 5 bases and J lost 11 bases. Germline V gives CDR1 LNHDA, CDR2 SQIVND (reference sequence). The CDR3 is CASSSAPDRTAPLHF. Written as DNA, the CDR3 is TGTGCCAGTAGTTCGGCCCCGGACAGGACGGCACCCCTCCACTTT.

The CDR3 sequence is CASSQEASQNTEAFF. CDR3 bases: TGCGCCAGCAGCCAAGAGGCCTCCCAGAACACTGAAGCTTTCTTT. The chain couples TRBV4-1 to TRBJ1-1; D uncertain. The ends were cut back, 0 bases at V and 1 base at J, with 9 bases in the middle. The CDR3 is 15 amino acids. Germline V gene lookup returns CDR1 MGHRA and CDR2 YSYEKL.

For the CDR3, the DNA is TGCGCCAGCAGCTTCCGGGACAGGGAGGGGGAGACCCAGTACTTC. It is translated as CASSFRDREGETQYF. This chain links TRBV5-1 with TRBJ2-5; 9 bases map to TRBD1. CDR3 size: 15 residues. Trimming removed 2 bases from V and 5 bases from J; junction bases left unmatched: 7. Looked up from germline, CDR1 is SGHRS and CDR2 is YFSETQ.

The chain combines TRBV9 with TRBJ1-2; 7 bases align to TRBD1. The V segment lost 2 bases and the J segment 2 bases; nucleotides outside the gene matches: 9. The CDR3 spans 16 residues. Germline V CDR1 and CDR2: SGDLS, YYNGEE. Here the CDR3 reads CASSVVPGTENYGYTF. CDR3 coding DNA: TGTGCCAGCAGCGTTGTGCCCGGGACAGAAAACTATGGCTACACCTTC.

The chain has TRBV28 and TRBJ1-2, with a tentative D call TRBD1 (5 bases). V dropped 3 bases and J dropped 6 bases, with 11 bases sitting between them. CDR1 and CDR2 from the germline V gene are MDHEN and SYDVKM. This CDR3 contains 13 residues. The DNA for the CDR3 is TGTGCCAGCAGTTTTGCGGTGACAGATGGCTACACCTTC. It yields the protein CASSFAVTDGYTF.

The chain uses TRBV9 and TRBJ2-5, with D tentatively TRBD1 (6 bases). The germline gives CDR1 SGDLS, CDR2 YYNGEE. The CDR3 has 16 residues. Trimming took 3 bases from V and 2 from J, leaving 17 bases between them. The CDR3 DNA is TGTGCCAGCAGCGCCACGACAGGCCGATGGCAAGAGACCCAGTACTTC. Protein sequence: CASSATTGRWQETQYF.